Following are 23 T cell receptor beta chains from one sample sequenced in a study of CD8 T cells in ankylosing spondylitis (dated by TCRdb to 2017 to 2019). Summary of the overall study and its limitations: Blood from ankylosing spondylitis patients appeared to be characterized by a TCR beta motif made up of several highly homologous amino acid variants.

Their target antigens are unknown. The library came from 5' RACE. Sequencing instrument: Illumina HiSeq 2500. TCRdb's own reprocessing of the public reads used fastp at Q25 and MiXCR and kept productive beta chains. Records with the same CDR3 protein are collapsed into one entry carrying the most frequent genes and DNA. This sample is represented by 350,000 to 550,000 distinct CDR3 sequences; roughly 27% of them were singletons. The ten largest clones add up to roughly 0.9% of the sample. Source material: blood, either unsorted or a sorted T cell fraction (not recorded which). These receptors were collected from a male donor with ankylosing spondylitis.

Only a few counts were recorded for this clonotype. V and J are TRBV5-1 and TRBJ2-2; D is ambiguous. The CDR3 extends over 13 amino acids. Germline V gene data show CDR1 as SGHRS and CDR2 as YFSETQ. Trimming left V 3 bases short and J 6 bases short, with 9 bases between. This CDR3 is CASSSRASGELFF. CDR3 nucleotides: TGCGCCAGCAGCTCCCGGGCATCCGGGGAGCTGTTTTTT.

This clonotype was found a few times. The chain links TRBV20-1 to TRBJ2-2; a possible D gene is TRBD1 (6 bases). CDR3 size: 14 residues. V lost 4 bases, J lost 2 bases, and 11 bases lay in between. CDR1 is DFQATT and CDR2 is SNEGSKA in the germline V gene (reference sequence). This CDR3 reads CSANPGTNTGELFF. The CDR3 DNA follows: TGCAGTGCTAACCCCGGGACAAACACCGGGGAGCTGTTTTTT.

This clonotype was counted between two and nine times. The rearrangement joins TRBV10-3 to TRBJ2-4, with 8 bases fitting TRBD1. This CDR3 comprises 13 residues. Losses at the gene ends were 6 bases for V and 8 bases for J; bases not matched to a gene: 6. Germline lookup yields CDR1 ENHRY and CDR2 SYGVKD. The CDR3 DNA is TGTGCCATCAGGGAACAGGGGGAGGACATTCAGTACTTC. Amino acid sequence: CAIREQGEDIQYF.

This clonotype turned up a few times. The chain joins TRBV20-1 to TRBJ2-1; weak D call: TRBD2 (5 bases). This CDR3 is built from 15 residues. From germline, CDR1 is DFQATT and CDR2 SNEGSKA (reference sequence). V lost 0 bases and J lost 4, with 13 bases in between. The CDR3, as DNA: TGCAGTGCTAGAGAACCGGGAACCAAGTACAATGAGCAGTTCTTC. Protein sequence: CSAREPGTKYNEQFF.

This clonotype appeared a few times. V gene TRBV10-3 combines with J gene TRBJ2-1; tentatively, D is TRBD1 (5 bases). CDR1 is ENHRY and CDR2 is SYGVKD in the germline V gene. V dropped 1 base and J dropped 0 bases, with 7 bases sitting between them. The CDR3 sequence is 15 residues long. The CDR3 DNA reads as TGTGCCATCAGTGAGTGGGGCAGCTCCTACAATGAGCAGTTCTTC. This encodes CAISEWGSSYNEQFF.

In this sample, this clonotype turned up a few times. The CDR3 nucleotides are TGTGCCACACGTTCCCAGGGCCACAATGAGCAGTTCTTC. Encoded protein: CATRSQGHNEQFF. This chain uses TRBV10-3 with TRBJ2-1, with D possibly being TRBD1 (5 bases). This CDR3 is built from 13 residues. Germline V gives CDR1 ENHRY, CDR2 SYGVKD. Trimming removed 10 bases from V and 5 bases from J, with 15 bases in between.

This clonotype was counted once. The chain links TRBV30 to TRBJ2-2, with TRBD2 matching 11 bases. CDR1 is GTSNPN, CDR2 SVGIG, per germline (reference sequence). Losses at the gene ends were 0 bases for V and 4 bases for J; bases not matched to a gene: 7. The CDR3 extends over 17 amino acids. Here the CDR3 DNA reads TGTGCCTGGAGTGTACGTAGCGGGAGGGCCGGCACCGGGGAGCTGTTTTTT. Translating it yields CAWSVRSGRAGTGELFF.

This clonotype appeared a few times. V and J are TRBV5-1 and TRBJ2-5; D remains ambiguous. The CDR3 totals 12 residues. V was shortened by 6 bases and J by 4 bases, with 10 bases between the two germline ends. Germline values: CDR1 SGHRS, CDR2 YFSETQ. CDR3 bases: TGCGCCAGCATCGATCTCCTAGAGACCCAGTACTTC. Residues: CASIDLLETQYF.

This clonotype showed up just a few times. The chain couples TRBV20-1 to TRBJ2-3; possibly TRBD2 for D (5 bases). CDR1 is DFQATT, CDR2 SNEGSKA, per germline (reference sequence). The CDR3 totals 15 residues. The germline V and J ends were trimmed by 6 bases and 5 bases, with 21 bases remaining between them. The chain's CDR3 is CSAQLLQDREDTQYF. The CDR3 DNA follows: TGCAGTGCACAACTGCTGCAGGACCGGGAAGATACGCAGTATTTT.

Written as DNA, the CDR3 is TGTGCCATCAGTTCGGACCCAGAGACCCAGTACTTC. Its protein product is CAISSDPETQYF. The rearrangement links TRBV10-3 to TRBJ2-5; D is uncertain. Trimming removed 5 bases at V and 4 bases at J, with 8 bases between. Germline V gene lookup returns CDR1 ENHRY and CDR2 SYGVKD. This CDR3 region has 12 residues.

The chain carries TRBV5-1 and TRBJ2-3; the D gene could be TRBD1 or TRBD2 (5 bases each). Germline V gives CDR1 SGHRS, CDR2 YFSETQ. V was trimmed by 4 bases and J by 1 base, leaving 19 bases between them. The CDR3 covers 17 residues. The CDR3 nucleotides read TGCGCCAGCAGCCAGGATCCGGGACGGGGCGGCACAGATACGCAGTATTTT. Its protein product is CASSQDPGRGGTDTQYF.

The rearrangement joins TRBV20-1 to TRBJ2-6; 7 bases agree with TRBD1. This CDR3 is 17 amino acids long. Looked up from germline, CDR1 is DFQATT and CDR2 is SNEGSKA (reference sequence). Trimming at V came to 3 bases and at J to 2 bases, leaving 10 bases not matched to a gene. CDR3 coding DNA: TGCAGTGCTAGGGCTCGGACAGGTCCTACTGGGGCCAACGTCCTGACTTTC. This codes for CSARARTGPTGANVLTF.

The rearrangement uses TRBV24-1 and TRBJ2-5; D is ambiguous. Germline-derived CDR1 and CDR2 are KGHDR and SFDVKD. The germline V and J ends were trimmed by 5 bases and 5 bases, with 20 bases remaining between them. The length of the CDR3 is 16 residues. CDR3 coding DNA: TGTGCCACCAGTGGTCGCGGAAGGTCCGATTCGGAGACCCAGTACTTC. Its protein is CATSGRGRSDSETQYF.

This clonotype occurred a few times. The DNA for the CDR3 is TGCGCCAGCAGCTCACATACCGGGACTAGCGCCGGGGAGCTGTTTTTT. It specifies CASSSHTGTSAGELFF. The chain couples TRBV5-1 to TRBJ2-2, with 10 nucleotides matching TRBD2. CDR3 length: 16 residues. CDR1 SGHRS and CDR2 YFSETQ come from the germline V gene. V was clipped by 3 bases and J by 6 bases; unmatched bases: 8. Full variable domain (missing parts from reference TRBV5-1 and TRBJ2-2): KAGVTQTPRYLIKTRGQQVTLSCSPISGHRSVSWYQQTPGQGLQFLFEYFSETQRNKGNFPGRFSGRQFSNSRSEMNVSTLELGDSALYLCASSSHTGTSAGELFFGEGSRLTVL.

The chain has TRBV30 and TRBJ2-5, with 10 positions matching TRBD2. The CDR3 contains 16 residues. Germline loops: CDR1 GTSNPN, CDR2 SVGIG (reference sequence). After removal of 0 bases from V and 1 base from J, the junction contained 5 bases not matched to a gene. DNA of the CDR3: TGTGCCTGGAGTGTACTTAGCGGGAGGCCCCAAGAGACCCAGTACTTC. Its protein product is CAWSVLSGRPQETQYF.

This clonotype has a handful of counts. For the CDR3, the DNA is TGCGCCAGCAGCTTGGGGTCCGGGGGAGGTGAAAAACTGTTTTTT. Its protein product is CASSLGSGGGEKLFF. The chain couples TRBV5-1 to TRBJ1-4; D possibly corresponds to TRBD1 (5 bases). The germline V gene has CDR1 SGHRS and CDR2 YFSETQ. Trimming took 0 bases from V and 7 from J, leaving 13 bases between them. The length of the CDR3 is 15 residues.

The chain recombines TRBV11-2 with TRBJ1-1, with D unresolved. Germline V gives CDR1 SGHAT, CDR2 FQNNGV. The CDR3 consists of 13 residues. The germline V and J ends were trimmed by 5 bases and 4 bases, with 11 bases remaining between them. In DNA form, the CDR3 reads TGTGCCAGCAGCATAGCACGGATCACTGAAGCTTTCTTT. Its protein product is CASSIARITEAFF.

This clonotype occurred a few times. This chain uses TRBV6-2 or TRBV6-3 with TRBJ1-1, with 7 bases that match TRBD1. The CDR3 extends over 16 amino acids. Losses at the gene ends were 9 bases for V and 0 bases for J; bases not matched to a gene: 13. CDR1 is MNHEY and CDR2 is SVGEGT in the germline V gene. The CDR3 spells CASAPGTDFMNTEAFF. The CDR3 nucleotides are TGTGCCAGTGCCCCCGGGACAGACTTCATGAACACTGAAGCTTTCTTT.

The chain employs TRBV30 and TRBJ1-5; TRBD1 matches at 8 bases. Germline values: CDR1 GTSNPN, CDR2 SVGIG (reference sequence). The CDR3 is made up of 15 amino acids. The V and J ends lost 2 bases and 7 bases, in that order; junction bases with no gene match: 10. The CDR3 reads CAWSSARQGRQPQHF. As DNA, the CDR3 is TGTGCCTGGAGTTCAGCGAGACAGGGGAGGCAGCCCCAGCATTTT.

The V call is TRBV20-1, the J call TRBJ2-3; 8 bases fit TRBD2. J lost 5 bases, V lost 1 base, and 8 bases had no gene match. The CDR3 covers 15 residues. Germline V CDR1 and CDR2: DFQATT, SNEGSKA (reference sequence). CDR3 nucleotide sequence: TGCAGTGCTAGAGGAAGTAGCGGGGTGGAAGATACGCAGTATTTT. Translation gives CSARGSSGVEDTQYF.

This clonotype was counted between two and nine times. The chain has TRBV2 and TRBJ2-3; unclear D gene. Trimming removed 6 bases at V and 2 bases at J, with 18 bases between. The CDR3 runs 16 residues. Germline-derived CDR1 and CDR2 are SNHLY and FYNNEI. This CDR3 reads CASSHPQRKVTDTQYF. The CDR3 bases are TGTGCCAGCAGCCACCCTCAGAGGAAGGTCACAGATACGCAGTATTTT.

This clonotype showed up just a few times. The chain has TRBV5-1 and TRBJ2-1, with D possibly matching TRBD2 (6 bases). V was pared by 4 bases and J by 3 bases, with 11 bases between. Germline CDR1 reads SGHRS; CDR2 reads YFSETQ. The CDR3 runs to 14 residues. The CDR3 bases are TGCGCCAGCAGCATGAGGCGGGACTACAATGAGCAGTTCTTC. Encoded protein: CASSMRRDYNEQFF.

This rearrangement joins TRBV30 to TRBJ2-2, with 8 bases that match TRBD2. The V gene end was trimmed by 7 bases and the J gene end by 6 bases; junction bases not matched to a gene: 10. The CDR3 has 14 residues. Germline V gene lookup returns CDR1 GTSNPN and CDR2 SVGIG (reference sequence). CDR3 protein: CAFSPGLVSGELFF. The CDR3 DNA reads as TGTGCCTTCTCTCCGGGACTAGTTTCCGGGGAGCTGTTTTTT.